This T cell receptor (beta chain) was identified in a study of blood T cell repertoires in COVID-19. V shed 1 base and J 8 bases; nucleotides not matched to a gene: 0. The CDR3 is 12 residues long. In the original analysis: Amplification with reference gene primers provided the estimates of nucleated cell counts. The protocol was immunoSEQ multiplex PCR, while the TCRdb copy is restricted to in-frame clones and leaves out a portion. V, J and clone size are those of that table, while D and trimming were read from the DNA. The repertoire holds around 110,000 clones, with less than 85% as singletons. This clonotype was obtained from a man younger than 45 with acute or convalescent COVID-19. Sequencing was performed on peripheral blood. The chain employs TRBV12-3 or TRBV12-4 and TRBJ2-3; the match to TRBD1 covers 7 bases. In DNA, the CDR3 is TGTGCCAGCAGTTTAGACAGGGGTACGCAGTATTTT. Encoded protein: CASSLDRGTQYF.